The 23 T cell receptor beta chains in this list originate from one sample, sequenced in a study of cytomegalovirus exposure and HLA in healthy donors. 13 Jbeta primers and 60 Vbeta primers were used for the PCR. TCRdb's copy holds only in-frame clones and misses some; the assay was immunoSEQ multiplex PCR. The table lists roughly 110,000 clones, roughly three quarters of them singletons, with about 2% in the top ten. Sequenced material: PBMCs. The source of these receptors is a man younger than 35 in good health and CMV-seronegative.

The chain recombines TRBV29-1 with TRBJ2-6; a weak D match, TRBD1 (6 bases). The CDR3 totals 15 residues. The germline V gene encodes CDR1 SQVTM and CDR2 ANQGSEA. Trimming cost V 6 bases and J 2 bases, with 14 bases left between them. CDR3 amino acids: CSVATGTPGANVLTF. In DNA form, the CDR3 reads TGCAGCGTCGCTACCGGGACACCTGGGGCCAACGTCCTGACTTTC.

This chain connects TRBV5-1 to TRBJ2-7; a possible D gene is TRBD2 (6 bases). In germline, CDR1 is SGHRS, CDR2 YFSETQ. This CDR3 region has 14 residues. The V gene lost 4 bases and the J gene lost 3 bases, with 14 bases spanning the gap. The CDR3 DNA sequence: TGCGCCAGCAGCCCACGGGAGCAGAACTACGAGCAGTACTTC. Encoded protein: CASSPREQNYEQYF. The variable domain in full, with the rest retrieved from reference TRBV5-1 and TRBJ2-7, is KAGVTQTPRYLIKTRGQQVTLSCSPISGHRSVSWYQQTPGQGLQFLFEYFSETQRNKGNFPGRFSGRQFSNSRSEMNVSTLELGDSALYLCASSPREQNYEQYFGPGTRLTVT.

The chain employs TRBV16 and TRBJ2-1, with 8 bases identical to TRBD1. Trimming removed 2 bases from V and 7 bases from J; junction bases left unmatched: 4. The germline V gene has CDR1 KGHSY and CDR2 FQNENV. The CDR3 is 14 residues long. CDR3 loop: CASSQTGGRNEQFF. DNA for the CDR3: TGTGCCAGCAGCCAAACAGGGGGTAGGAATGAGCAGTTCTTC.

The J gene is TRBJ1-6, the V gene TRBV9; 9 bases are a match to TRBD1. V trimming: 4 bases; J trimming: 10 bases; junction bases outside the gene matches: 9. This CDR3 spans 15 amino acids. Germline CDR1 is SGDLS and CDR2 is YYNGEE. In DNA form, the CDR3 reads TGTGCCAGCAGCAAAAAGGGACAGGGAAGCTCACCCCTCCACTTT. It is translated as CASSKKGQGSSPLHF.

The chain recombines TRBV7-2 with TRBJ1-1; D possibly corresponds to TRBD1 (6 bases). The CDR3 has 12 residues. Germline V lookup: CDR1 SGHTA, CDR2 FQGNSA. V lost 5 bases, J lost 7 bases, and 11 bases lay in between. The CDR3 sequence: CASSRIQGEAFF. CDR3 sequence (DNA): TGTGCCAGCAGCCGTATACAGGGTGAAGCTTTCTTT.

This clone was seen a handful of times. This chain joins TRBV5-1 and TRBJ2-7, with a possible D match to TRBD1 (6 bases). Looked up from germline, CDR1 is SGHRS and CDR2 is YFSETQ. Trimming left V 4 bases short and J 7 bases short, with 18 bases between. The CDR3 runs 14 residues. As DNA, the CDR3 is TGCGCCAGCAGCCTTGGACAGCCCTCGGGGGAGCAGTACTTC. Protein product: CASSLGQPSGEQYF.

The genes are TRBV11-2 and TRBJ1-1; D not resolved. This CDR3 has 13 residues. CDR1 and CDR2 from the germline V gene are SGHAT and FQNNGV. Trimming stripped 1 base from V and 7 bases from J, with 10 bases between. CDR3 residues: CASSLVGGVEAFF. DNA of the CDR3: TGTGCCAGCAGCTTAGTGGGCGGGGTTGAAGCTTTCTTT.

CDR3 nucleotides: TGTGCCAGCAGCTTCTGGACAGGAGGTTTAATGGGCAATCAGCCCCAGCATTTT. Encoded protein: CASSFWTGGLMGNQPQHF. The chain is built from TRBV5-6 and TRBJ1-5; 7 bases are shared with TRBD1. This CDR3 contains 18 residues. CDR1 SGHDT and CDR2 YYEEEE come from the germline V gene. V lost 2 bases and J lost 2; bases outside the gene matches: 13.

The chain has TRBV4-2 and TRBJ1-1, with 10 bases that match TRBD1. Losses at the gene ends were 5 bases for V and 0 bases for J; bases not matched to a gene: 9. CDR3 size: 17 residues. Per the germline V gene, CDR1 is LGHNA and CDR2 is YNFKEQ. DNA of the CDR3: TGTGCCAGCAGCGTAGAGGGGACAGGGGTCGTGAACACTGAAGCTTTCTTT. Encoded protein: CASSVEGTGVVNTEAFF.

About this clone itself: Sequence at one end of the junction differs from germline and may be a read error. This chain joins TRBV2 and TRBJ1-1, with TRBD1 matching 8 bases. CDR3 length equals 15 residues. Germline-derived CDR1 and CDR2 are SNHLY and FYNNEI. This CDR3 reads CTSRDRTGTGAEAFF. Written as DNA, the CDR3 is TGTACCAGCAGGGATAGGACAGGGACTGGGGCTGAAGCTTTCTTT.

This clone was seen only a few times. The chain combines TRBV6-4 with TRBJ2-1, with D perhaps TRBD2 (6 bases). Trimming took 6 bases from V and 6 from J, leaving 15 bases between them. The CDR3 covers 14 residues. Germline assignment: CDR1 MRHNA and CDR2 SNTAGT. This CDR3 reads CASSPANGGNEQFF. CDR3 sequence (DNA): TGTGCCAGCAGCCCGGCGAACGGGGGCAATGAGCAGTTCTTC.

In its sample, this clone was seen a few times. V gene TRBV14 combines with J gene TRBJ1-6; D call uncertain. The CDR3 runs to 13 residues. Germline V gene lookup returns CDR1 SGHDN and CDR2 FVKESK. Deletions cut 2 bases from V and 9 bases from J, with 8 bases between. The CDR3 reads CASSQTSFSPLHF. In DNA form, the CDR3 reads TGTGCCAGCAGCCAAACGAGTTTTTCACCCCTCCACTTT. Full variable domain (missing parts from reference TRBV14 and TRBJ1-6): EAGVTQFPSHSVIEKGQTVTLRCDPISGHDNLYWYRRVMGKEIKFLLHFVKESKQDESGMPNNRFLAERTGGTYSTLKVQPAELEDSGVYFCASSQTSFSPLHFGNGTRLTVT.

This clone was seen once. The gene calls are TRBV6-1 and TRBJ2-7, with 8 bases fitting TRBD1. The CDR3 has 14 residues. Unmatched junction bases numbered 6, after V lost 5 bases and J lost 3 bases. Germline values: CDR1 MNHNS, CDR2 SASEGT. DNA for the CDR3: TGTGCCAGCAGTCCCACAGGGGGATACTACGAGCAGTACTTC. It codes for CASSPTGGYYEQYF.

The chain recombines TRBV6-4 with TRBJ2-1; TRBD2 aligns across 11 bases. Germline V gene lookup returns CDR1 MRHNA and CDR2 SNTAGT. The V and J ends lost 0 bases and 6 bases, in that order; junction bases with no gene match: 4. The CDR3 totals 16 residues. CDR3 amino acids: CASSDSASGGPNEQFF. CDR3 sequence (DNA): TGTGCCAGCAGTGACTCGGCTAGCGGGGGGCCCAATGAGCAGTTCTTC.

The rearrangement uses TRBV6-6 and TRBJ1-2; TRBD1 agrees at 7 bases. Germline V gene data show CDR1 as MNHNY and CDR2 as SVGAGI (reference sequence). This CDR3 has 15 residues. V dropped 5 bases and J dropped 4; count of bases not matched to a gene: 10. The CDR3, as DNA: TGTGCCAGCAGTGGGACAGACCTGGCCTCCTATGGCTACACCTTC. Translated: CASSGTDLASYGYTF.

The J gene is TRBJ2-1, the V gene TRBV7-2, with D hard to call. The CDR3 spans 12 residues. Germline V CDR1 and CDR2: SGHTA, FQGNSA. V was pared by 7 bases and J by 5 bases, with 9 bases between. Here the CDR3 reads CASTSRNNEQFF. The CDR3 DNA reads as TGTGCCAGCACCTCTAGAAACAATGAGCAGTTCTTC.

The chain is built from TRBV7-3 and TRBJ2-2; D ambiguous. Trimming pared 5 bases from V and 2 bases from J, leaving 3 bases between. Germline assignment: CDR1 SGHTA and CDR2 FQGTGA. There are 12 residues in the CDR3. In DNA, the CDR3 is TGTGCCAGCAGCACAAACACCGGGGAGCTGTTTTTT. Translated, it gives CASSTNTGELFF.

CDR3 loop: CASSRSGGETQYF. The DNA for the CDR3 is TGTGCCAGCAGCCGCTCGGGAGGAGAGACCCAGTACTTC. This chain links TRBV7-9 with TRBJ2-5, with TRBD2 matching over 7 bases. CDR1 and CDR2 (germline): SEHNR, FQNEAQ (reference sequence). The trim removed 5 bases at V and 4 bases at J, leaving 4 bases unmatched. The CDR3 spans 13 residues.

V gene TRBV6-5 combines with J gene TRBJ2-2; 7 bases line up with TRBD1. CDR3 length: 13 residues. The germline CDR1 and CDR2 sequences are MNHEY and SVGAGI. J gave up 6 bases and V 7 bases, and 5 bases lay outside the gene matches. As DNA, the CDR3 is TGTGCCAGCATAAAGGGGGCATCCGGGGAGCTGTTTTTT. The encoded protein is CASIKGASGELFF.

The CDR3 is CASSPPTGRNYGYTF. The CDR3 coding sequence is TGTGCCAGCAGCCCCCCTACAGGGCGGAACTATGGCTACACCTTC. The chain carries TRBV5-4 and TRBJ1-2; possibly TRBD1 for D (6 bases). V shed 4 bases and J shed 2 bases, with 15 bases lying between them. Germline V gives CDR1 SGHNT, CDR2 YYREEE (reference sequence). The CDR3 extends over 15 amino acids. The complete variable domain, with remaining parts taken from reference TRBV5-4 and TRBJ1-2, reads ETGVTQSPTHLIKTRGQQVTLRCSSQSGHNTVSWYQQALGQGPQFIFQYYREEENGRGNFPPRFSGLQFPNYSSELNVNALELDDSALYLCASSPPTGRNYGYTFGSGTRLTVV.

The V and J genes are TRBV18 and TRBJ1-4; TRBD1 agrees at 8 bases. The CDR3 covers 21 residues. The ends lost 2 bases at V and 0 bases at J; junction bases unmatched: 17. Germline V gene data show CDR1 as KGHSH and CDR2 as LQKENI. In DNA, the CDR3 is TGTGCCAGCTCACCATTGACGACAGGGGACTTTCTATCCTCAACTAATGAAAAACTGTTTTTT. It is translated as CASSPLTTGDFLSSTNEKLFF.

This clone has just a few counts. The chain combines TRBV7-9 with TRBJ2-3; TRBD2 agrees at 9 bases. J lost 5 bases, V lost 1 base, and 10 bases had no gene match. This CDR3 has 17 amino acids. CDR1 and CDR2 (germline): SEHNR, FQNEAQ (reference sequence). Here the CDR3 reads CASSLDGAGGLQDTQYF. CDR3 DNA: TGTGCCAGCAGCTTAGATGGGGCGGGGGGGCTCCAAGATACGCAGTATTTT.

V gene TRBV9 combines with J gene TRBJ2-3; weak D call: TRBD2 (6 bases). Per germline, CDR1 SGDLS and CDR2 YYNGEE. Trimming stripped 4 bases from V and 0 bases from J, with 18 bases between. The CDR3 consists of 17 residues. The CDR3 DNA is TGTGCCAGCAGCCGTATAACTAGCTTACTTAGCACAGATACGCAGTATTTT. Its protein product is CASSRITSLLSTDTQYF.